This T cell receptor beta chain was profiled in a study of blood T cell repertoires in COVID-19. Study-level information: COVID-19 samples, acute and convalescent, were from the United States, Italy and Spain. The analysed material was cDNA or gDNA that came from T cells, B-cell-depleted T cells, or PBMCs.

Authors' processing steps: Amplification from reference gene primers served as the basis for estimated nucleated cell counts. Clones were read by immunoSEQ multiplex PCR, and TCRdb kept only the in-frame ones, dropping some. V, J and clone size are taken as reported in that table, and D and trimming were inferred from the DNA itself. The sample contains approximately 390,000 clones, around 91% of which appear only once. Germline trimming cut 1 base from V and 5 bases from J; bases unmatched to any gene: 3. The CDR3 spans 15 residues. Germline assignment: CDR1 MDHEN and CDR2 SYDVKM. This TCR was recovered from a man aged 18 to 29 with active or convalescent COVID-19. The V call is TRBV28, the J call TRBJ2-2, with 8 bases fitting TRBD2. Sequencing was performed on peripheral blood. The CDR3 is CASSLFGRGTGELFF. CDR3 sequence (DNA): TGTGCCAGCAGTTTATTCGGGAGGGGTACCGGGGAGCTGTTTTTT.